The T cell receptor beta chain described here comes from a study of CD8 T cells in ankylosing spondylitis (dated by TCRdb to the late 2010s). Some background on the complete study: The study set out to find disease-linked TCR variants by profiling T cell receptor beta repertoires in ankylosing spondylitis patients and healthy donors. In total, the full study cohort was made up of some 110 healthy donors and about two dozen ankylosing spondylitis patients. Peripheral blood samples were taken, and synovial fluid was additionally collected from ankylosing spondylitis patients. Results and caveats for the whole study, not just this receptor: Some TCR beta motif variants had previously been reported in synovial fluid and blood of reactive arthritis patients, which suggested common disease-initiation mechanisms. The disease-linked clones showed a CD8+ phenotype and occurred at relatively low frequencies in peripheral blood. Blood from ankylosing spondylitis patients appeared to be characterized by a TCR beta motif made up of fewer than ten highly homologous amino acid variants. Significant enrichment of the disease-linked clones was reported in matched synovial fluid samples from ankylosing spondylitis patients.

Sequenced using an Illumina HiSeq 2500. TCR beta libraries were prepared by quantitative 5'-RACE with molecular barcodes. The paper's data handling went like this. A new computational method, built on a probabilistic model of VDJ rearrangement, was used to identify disease-linked TCR variants. TCRdb passed the public sequencing reads through fastp at Q25 and MiXCR, retaining productive beta sequences. One record per CDR3 amino acid sequence lists the most common genes and DNA. The V and J calls were not made by the authors but by TCRdb's processing. For this sample the table gives 160,000 or so distinct CDR3 sequences, of which roughly 10% were detected only once. Roughly 16% of the sample rests with the top ten. This clonotype turned up a few times. Its cognate antigen has yet to be identified. There are no base qualities to consult, and no much larger clone falls within one base. The CDR1 and CDR2 encoded by the germline V gene (reference sequence) are SEHNR and FQNEAQ. V is reduced by 1 base and J by 11 bases, leaving a spacing of 8 bases between them. CDR3 length: 11 amino acids, cysteine to phenylalanine. Of all the DNA, just the CDR3 is kept, 33 bases in frame from base 1.

The sequencing input was blood, either unsorted or a sorted T cell fraction (not recorded which). The sequence links TRBV7-9 to TRBJ1-2; the D gene lacks a confident call. This clonotype originated in a female donor with ankylosing spondylitis or in good health (not recorded which). CDR3 region: CASSLDPEYTF. The nucleotide sequence reads TGTGCCAGCAGCTTAGACCCGGAATACACCTTC.